This T cell receptor beta chain came from a study of Ad26.COV2.S vaccination and SARS-CoV-2 variants. Points on this clone: Its cognate antigen is unknown.

As for treatment: roughly 19 received Ad26.COV2.S at low or high dose, single or two shots; 5 received placebo; per-sample allocation not given. Sample collection was performed on day 63 after the first vaccine or placebo injection. This person who donated was an adult of 18-55 years in Boston. Produced via immunoSEQ multiplex PCR; TCRdb's table is partial and in-frame only. The sample includes some 390,000 clones, roughly 90% seen only once; the top ten take under 2%. Study-wide points: For non-spike TCRs, breadth in vaccine recipients resembled that in placebo recipients.

The sample consisted of peripheral blood, taken in a trial of Ad26.COV2.S vaccine versus placebo. The clonotype was recovered from a person aged 18-65 years who received the Ad26.COV2.S COVID-19 vaccine or a placebo.

The CDR3 DNA sequence: TGTGCCAGCAGCTTGGCGGGGGGGGTTAGCACAGATACGCAGTATTTT. Translation gives CASSLAGGVSTDTQYF. The chain has TRBV5-4 and TRBJ2-3; 8 bases match TRBD2. The CDR3 contains 16 residues. CDR1 is SGHNT, CDR2 YYREEE, per germline (reference sequence). V shed 0 bases and J 0 bases; nucleotides not matched to a gene: 3.